This entry lists 2 T cell receptor beta chains sequenced from one sample in a study of somatic mutations in cytotoxic T cells in rheumatoid arthritis. This table comes from immunoSEQ multiplex PCR, and its TCRdb copy is limited to in-frame clones, with some not included. The sample includes tens of thousands of clones, around 80% of them seen just once. The material sequenced was CD8+ T cells sorted from blood. These receptors were taken from a man aged 45-60 years in good health.

This chain uses TRBV9 with TRBJ2-1, with 7 positions matching TRBD2. The CDR3 is 17 residues long. Looked up from germline, CDR1 is SGDLS and CDR2 is YYNGEE. The V gene end was trimmed by 0 bases and the J gene end by 3 bases; junction bases not matched to a gene: 9. The CDR3 protein is CASSVAVGLADYNEQFF. DNA of the CDR3: TGTGCCAGCAGCGTAGCGGTGGGTCTAGCGGACTACAATGAGCAGTTCTTC.

The chain recombines TRBV5-1 with TRBJ2-7; D gene unclear. This CDR3 spans 11 amino acids. V was cut by 6 bases and J by 6 bases, with 10 bases left in between. The germline CDR1 and CDR2 sequences are SGHRS and YFSETQ. CDR3 DNA sequence: TGCGCCAGCACTTCGGGCGGCGAGCAGTACTTC. Its translation: CASTSGGEQYF.